The 22 T cell receptor beta chains below come from one sample, sequenced in a study of regulatory T cells in long-lasting Graves disease. For TCR beta, libraries came from iRepertoire HTBI primers and Arm-PCR of CDR3 regions. Using its own MiXCR run on the multiplex PCR reads, TCRdb lists one record per CDR3 protein. The table lists about 470,000 distinct CDR3 sequences, under 25% of them singletons. The sample's time point: persistent/refractory GD, antithyroid drugs over 5 years with positive TRAb. There was RNA extracted from PBMCs, and the TCR library was made from it. The sample was peripheral blood mononuclear cells (PBMCs), taken when the disease was refractory, from a patient treated with antithyroid drugs. The receptors shown here come from a female donor with Graves disease.

This rearrangement joins TRBV7-9 to TRBJ2-1; D gene uncertain. Trimming shortened V by 5 bases and J by 9 bases, and 8 bases separated the two germline ends. Germline V gene lookup returns CDR1 SEHNR and CDR2 FQNEAQ (reference sequence). The CDR3 has 11 amino acids. The CDR3 sequence is CASSPRFEQFF. The CDR3 DNA follows: TGTGCCAGCAGCCCACGTTTTGAGCAGTTCTTC.

This clonotype was seen more than once but under ten times. The V gene is TRBV20-1, the J gene TRBJ1-1; 7 bases align to TRBD1. In germline, CDR1 is DFQATT, CDR2 SNEGSKA (reference sequence). The CDR3 is 15 residues long. V shed 0 bases and J 0 bases; nucleotides not matched to a gene: 4. DNA of the CDR3: TGCAGTGCTAGAGATAGACAGGGTATGAACACTGAAGCTTTCTTT. Encoded protein: CSARDRQGMNTEAFF.

This clonotype was detected many times. The chain joins TRBV20-1 to TRBJ2-7; D remains ambiguous. Between the trimmed V and J ends, which lost 1 base and 7 bases, there was a span of 8 bases. The germline V gene encodes CDR1 DFQATT and CDR2 SNEGSKA (reference sequence). The CDR3 runs 11 residues. CDR3: CSARGGVEQYF. The CDR3 region has the DNA TGCAGTGCTAGAGGAGGCGTAGAGCAGTACTTC.

The chain links TRBV7-9 to TRBJ1-6; D remains ambiguous. CDR3 length equals 14 residues. Trimming stripped 7 bases from V and 9 bases from J, with 16 bases between. Germline values: CDR1 SEHNR, CDR2 FQNEAQ (reference sequence). The CDR3 DNA sequence: TGTGCCAGCAACATGGACCGCGACACTTCACCCCTCCACTTT. It is translated as CASNMDRDTSPLHF. The entire variable domain, with the rest obtained from reference TRBV7-9 and TRBJ1-6, is as follows: DTGVSQNPRHKITKRGQNVTFRCDPISEHNRLYWYRQTLGQGPEFLTYFQNEAQLEKSRLLSDRFSAERPKGSFSTLEIQRTEQGDSAMYLCASNMDRDTSPLHFGNGTRLTVT.

This clonotype has a handful of counts. The gene calls are TRBV19 and TRBJ1-1; no firm D call. Germline lookup yields CDR1 LNHDA and CDR2 SQIVND (reference sequence). V shed 3 bases and J shed 8 bases, with 10 bases lying between them. The CDR3 extends over 12 amino acids. The CDR3 DNA reads TGTGCCAGTAGTATTGGGGAATTAGAAGCTTTCTTT. It yields the protein CASSIGELEAFF.

This clonotype was seen a few times. This rearrangement joins TRBV6-9 to TRBJ1-5; D not resolved. The CDR3 totals 15 residues. The V end was cut by 3 bases, the J end by 4 bases, with 13 bases between. Germline V gives CDR1 MNHGY, CDR2 SVAAGI. This CDR3 is CASSYSEAPNQPQHF. The DNA of the CDR3 is TGTGCCAGCAGTTACTCTGAAGCCCCGAATCAGCCCCAGCATTTT.

This clonotype has ten or more counts. The DNA of the CDR3 is TGTGCCAGCAGCCCCACCCAAAGACTAGCGGGCCAAGAGACCCAGTACTTC. It yields the protein CASSPTQRLAGQETQYF. The chain uses TRBV7-3 and TRBJ2-5; the match to TRBD2 covers 10 bases. The J segment lost 1 base and the V segment lost 5 bases, leaving 10 bases of the junction unmatched. The CDR3 runs to 17 residues. Per germline, CDR1 SGHTA and CDR2 FQGTGA.

For this clonotype: One base away lies a much larger clone, so this may be a sequencing read error. This chain joins TRBV12-3 or TRBV12-4 and TRBJ2-7; 8 nucleotides line up with TRBD1. The CDR3 totals 18 residues. Unmatched junction bases numbered 17, after V lost 5 bases and J lost 2 bases. This CDR3 reads CASSPTRDRILPTYEQYF. The CDR3 DNA sequence: TGTGCCAGCAGTCCGACCCGGGACAGGATCCTACCTACCTACGAGCAGTACTTC.

Points on this clonotype: This may arise from a read error, as a much more abundant clone is one base away. The CDR3 carries no conserved terminal phenylalanine or tryptophan, so it likely arises from a read error. The chain recombines TRBV12-3 or TRBV12-4 with TRBJ2-3; tentative D call: TRBD1 (5 bases). V was clipped by 5 bases and J by 9 bases, with 15 bases between them. This CDR3 region has 13 residues. This CDR3 reads CASSKVKGHTQYS. The CDR3 DNA sequence: TGTGCCAGCAGTAAGGTAAAGGGGCACACGCAGTATTCT.

This CDR3 is CASSQEAVPRDSGANVLTF. The CDR3 DNA follows: TGCGCCAGCAGCCAAGAAGCTGTCCCTCGAGACTCTGGGGCCAACGTCCTGACTTTC. This chain uses TRBV4-3 with TRBJ2-6; D ambiguous. V lost 0 bases and J 0 bases, leaving 15 bases between the germline ends. The CDR3 runs 19 residues. CDR1 is LGHNA and CDR2 is YSLEER in the germline V gene.

This chain connects TRBV7-9 to TRBJ1-5; D may be TRBD1 (5 bases). The CDR3 sequence is 17 residues long. The V gene lost 5 bases and the J gene lost 2 bases, with 19 bases spanning the gap. Germline V lookup: CDR1 SEHNR, CDR2 FQNEAQ (reference sequence). The CDR3 sequence: CASSLDLGGVGNQPQHF. The CDR3 DNA is TGTGCCAGCAGCCTAGACCTGGGGGGGGTAGGCAATCAGCCCCAGCATTTT.

The chain employs TRBV6-1 and TRBJ2-7, with a tentative D call TRBD1 (5 bases). The ends were cut back, 6 bases at V and 5 bases at J, with 14 bases in the middle. There are 13 residues in the CDR3. CDR1 is MNHNS, CDR2 SASEGT, per germline. CDR3 in amino acids: CASSWGPGHEQYF. For the CDR3, the DNA is TGTGCCAGCAGCTGGGGCCCTGGGCACGAGCAGTACTTC.

The genes are TRBV18 and TRBJ1-1; D is possibly TRBD1 (6 bases). Trimming stripped 4 bases from V and 4 bases from J, with 16 bases between. The CDR3 length is 15 residues. Germline CDR1 reads KGHSH; CDR2 reads LQKENI. CDR3 loop: CASSLGRRGTTEAFF. The DNA for the CDR3 is TGTGCCAGCTCACTAGGACGGAGGGGGACCACTGAAGCTTTCTTT.

This clonotype has a count of ten or more. The chain links TRBV11-2 to TRBJ2-1; D remains unclear. The CDR3 runs to 12 residues. The germline CDR1 and CDR2 sequences are SGHAT and FQNNGV. V shed 3 bases and J shed 15 bases, with 15 bases lying between them. CDR3 sequence: CASSFLVGIPFF. The CDR3 DNA reads as TGTGCCAGCAGCTTTCTGGTGGGAATCCCGTTCTTC.

This clonotype was detected a few times. The chain uses TRBV20-1 and TRBJ1-5; maybe TRBD1 (5 bases). The V gene's germline CDR1 is DFQATT and CDR2 SNEGSKA (reference sequence). The V end lost 5 bases, the J end lost 0 bases, and 14 bases lay between the germline ends. This CDR3 is built from 15 residues. The CDR3 DNA reads TGCAGTGCTGAATCCGGGACCGATAGCAATCAGCCCCAGCATTTT. The encoded protein is CSAESGTDSNQPQHF.

This chain joins TRBV5-1 and TRBJ2-1, with 10 positions matching TRBD2. Germline-derived CDR1 and CDR2 are SGHRS and YFSETQ. V was clipped by 5 bases and J by 7 bases; unmatched bases: 9. The CDR3 extends over 15 amino acids. The CDR3 here is CASREASGSVNEQFF. Written as DNA, the CDR3 is TGCGCCAGCAGAGAGGCTAGCGGGAGTGTAAATGAGCAGTTCTTC.

This clonotype was picked up many times. This chain joins TRBV28 and TRBJ1-1; perhaps TRBD1 as D (5 bases). V lost 4 bases to trimming and J lost 7 bases, with 16 bases between them. The length of the CDR3 is 14 residues. From germline, CDR1 is MDHEN and CDR2 SYDVKM. As DNA, the CDR3 is TGTGCCAGCAGTTATAGGTCGGGACCCTATGAAGCTTTCTTT. Translated, it gives CASSYRSGPYEAFF.

This clonotype was counted a few times. A junction end diverges from the germline sequence, so it may reflect a read error. The J gene is TRBJ1-1, the V gene TRBV7-2; 9 positions agree with TRBD1. CDR1 and CDR2 (germline): SGHTA, FQGNSA. The length of the CDR3 is 16 residues. The CDR3 protein is CASSLTGGTGNAEAFF. The CDR3 nucleotides read TGTGCCAGCAGCTTAACGGGTGGGACAGGGAACGCTGAAGCTTTCTTT.

This clonotype was seen ten or more times. This rearrangement joins TRBV6-9 to TRBJ2-7, with 11 bases matching TRBD1. CDR3 length: 16 residues. The germline V gene encodes CDR1 MNHGY and CDR2 SVAAGI. After removal of 3 bases from V and 4 bases from J, the junction contained 8 bases not matched to a gene. The CDR3 DNA sequence: TGTGCCAGCAGTTACTCGAAGGGACAGGGGGGATACGAGCAGTACTTC. Protein sequence: CASSYSKGQGGYEQYF.

This clonotype was detected only a few times. The chain employs TRBV20-1 and TRBJ1-2; TRBD1 matches at 7 bases. The length of the CDR3 is 17 residues. Trimming at V came to 0 bases and at J to 4 bases, leaving 14 bases not matched to a gene. The germline gives CDR1 DFQATT, CDR2 SNEGSKA (reference sequence). CDR3: CSARDTHSTGRVYGYTF. In nucleotides, the CDR3 is TGCAGTGCTAGAGATACCCACTCGACAGGGCGCGTCTATGGCTACACCTTC.

The chain combines TRBV2 with TRBJ2-4; D gene unclear. There are 13 residues in the CDR3. In germline, CDR1 is SNHLY, CDR2 FYNNEI. Between the trimmed V and J ends, which lost 0 bases and 9 bases, there was a span of 9 bases. CDR3 nucleotides: TGTGCCAGCAGTGAAGCAGGGCAAGGCATTCAGTACTTC. This gives the protein CASSEAGQGIQYF.

Turning to this clonotype: A much larger clone differs by one base, so this may be a read error. This chain connects TRBV28 to TRBJ2-6; TRBD2 agrees at 10 bases. The J call is in doubt because the DNA end fits TRBJ2-7 better. Per germline, CDR1 MDHEN and CDR2 SYDVKM. This CDR3 has 16 amino acids. The CDR3 region has the DNA TGTGCCAGCACCCCCCCGCTAGCGGGAGCTAGCAACGAGCAGTACTTC. Its translation: CASTPPLAGASNEQYF.